The 32 T cell receptor beta chains listed next were all sequenced from one sample in a study of tumor-infiltrating lymphocytes in primary liver carcinoma. The authors took blood RNA from unsorted whole blood and also extracted germline DNA. Synthesis of TCR beta cDNA was carried out from about 0.55 ug total RNA with a constant-region primer. Employing slightly modified ARM-PCR, three nested multiplex PCR rounds were run, and these gave rise to the TCR beta libraries. TRBV1-TRBV30 forward primers and a C-beta reverse primer were used in the first two PCR rounds, which each ran for about 11 cycles. TCRdb called the multiplex PCR reads again in MiXCR, with one record for every CDR3 protein. The profile shows around 330,000 distinct CDR3 sequences, roughly 60% of them singletons. Material for sequencing was peripheral blood. Receptors originate from a man aged 40-55 years with primary liver carcinoma and hepatitis B virus infection.

The chain joins TRBV11-2 to TRBJ2-5; D remains unclear. The CDR3 has 14 amino acids. Germline-derived CDR1 and CDR2 are SGHAT and FQNNGV. Deletions cut 7 bases from V and 4 bases from J, with 16 bases between. The CDR3, as DNA: TGTGCCAGCAATTCCCTTTTGCAAGGAGAGACCCAGTACTTC. This codes for CASNSLLQGETQYF. Together with reference TRBV11-2 and TRBJ2-5, the CDR3 gives the full variable domain: EAGVAQSPRYKIIEKRQSVAFWCNPISGHATLYWYQQILGQGPKLLIQFQNNGVVDDSQLPKDRFSAERLKGVDSTLKIQPAKLEDSAVYLCASNSLLQGETQYFGPGTRLLVL.

Notes on this clonotype: A read error may produce the germline difference seen at one junction end. The J gene is TRBJ2-7, the V gene TRBV13, with unresolved D. CDR1 is PRHDT, CDR2 FYEKMQ, per germline (reference sequence). The CDR3 is 13 amino acids. The CDR3, as DNA: TGTGCCAGCAGCCTAGGGTCACCCTACGAGCAGTACTTC. This gives the protein CASSLGSPYEQYF.

This clonotype was detected only once. Its ends do not fully match the called genes, so a read error is possible. The chain recombines TRBV12-3 or TRBV12-4 with TRBJ1-5; 8 bases fit TRBD1. This CDR3 contains 15 residues. The CDR3 region is CASASPGQGNQSQHF. In DNA, the CDR3 is TGTGCCAGCGCCTCGCCAGGACAGGGTAATCAGTCCCAGCATTTT.

Worth noting for this clonotype: A read error may be the cause here, since a much bigger clone is one base away. The chain combines TRBV5-4 with TRBJ2-2; D may be TRBD2 (6 bases). V was clipped by 0 bases and J by 4 bases, with 13 bases between them. The CDR3 loop spans 16 amino acids. Germline values: CDR1 SGHNT, CDR2 YYREEE (reference sequence). The CDR3 sequence is CASSLAGRGFTGELFF. The CDR3 bases are TGTGCCAGCAGCTTGGCCGGGAGAGGATTCACCGGGGAGCTGTTTTTT. The variable domain in full, completed from reference TRBV5-4 and TRBJ2-2, reads ETGVTQSPTHLIKTRGQQVTLRCSSQSGHNTVSWYQQALGQGPQFIFQYYREEENGRGNFPPRFSGLQFPNYSSELNVNALELDDSALYLCASSLAGRGFTGELFFGEGSRLTVL.

This clonotype appeared a single time. Just one base apart from a much larger clone, this may be a read error. Written as DNA, the CDR3 is TGTGCCAGCAGTTTACGATCTCAGCCCCAGCATTTT. This translates into CASSLRSQPQHF. J is TRBJ1-5 and V is TRBV28; no reliable D call. Germline CDR1 is MDHEN and CDR2 is SYDVKM. Trimming left V 2 bases short and J 6 bases short, with 5 bases between. The CDR3 extends over 12 amino acids.

The rearrangement uses TRBV6-1 and TRBJ2-4, with D unclear. The germline V and J ends were trimmed by 7 bases and 3 bases, with 10 bases remaining between them. The germline V gene encodes CDR1 MNHNS and CDR2 SASEGT. This CDR3 has 13 residues. The CDR3 bases are TGTGCCAGCAAAAATCTGGGCAAAAACATTCAGTACTTC. It yields the protein CASKNLGKNIQYF.

This sequence joins TRBV4-2 and TRBJ2-1; no definite D call. This CDR3 is 13 amino acids long. The germline CDR1 and CDR2 sequences are LGHNA and YNFKEQ. Trimming pared 1 base from V and 13 bases from J, leaving 14 bases between. CDR3 sequence: CASSQGVGIEQFF. In DNA form, the CDR3 reads TGTGCCAGCAGCCAAGGAGTGGGCATTGAACAGTTCTTC.

The CDR3 DNA is TGCGCCAGCAGCTTGGTTGCGGGGCACACTGAAGCTTTCTTT. This translates into CASSLVAGHTEAFF. The rearrangement joins TRBV5-1 to TRBJ1-1; tentatively, D is TRBD1 (5 bases). CDR3 length: 14 residues. V dropped 0 bases and J dropped 3 bases, with 9 bases sitting between them. CDR1 is SGHRS, CDR2 YFSETQ, per germline. The entire variable domain, with the rest obtained from reference TRBV5-1 and TRBJ1-1, is as follows: KAGVTQTPRYLIKTRGQQVTLSCSPISGHRSVSWYQQTPGQGLQFLFEYFSETQRNKGNFPGRFSGRQFSNSRSEMNVSTLELGDSALYLCASSLVAGHTEAFFGQGTRLTVV.

The chain couples TRBV29-1 to TRBJ2-3, with D uncertain. V lost 4 bases and J lost 4, with 9 bases in between. CDR1 is SQVTM and CDR2 is ANQGSEA in the germline V gene. This CDR3 comprises 12 residues. The CDR3 loop reads CSVVHTSDTQYF. In DNA form, the CDR3 reads TGCAGCGTTGTTCATACCTCAGATACGCAGTATTTT.

This clonotype was counted once. The CDR3 does not close with the conserved phenylalanine or tryptophan, likely indicating a read error. This chain links TRBV12-3 or TRBV12-4 with TRBJ2-7; a possible D gene is TRBD1 (6 bases). The CDR3 is 13 amino acids. Trimming took off 2 bases at V and 6 bases at J, with 11 bases between the two ends. This CDR3 is CASSLRGRGEQYL. CDR3 bases: TGTGCCAGCAGTTTACGGGGCAGGGGCGAGCAGTACTTA.

This sequence joins TRBV24-1 and TRBJ1-1, with 8 bases lining up with TRBD1. Trimming took 4 bases from V and 1 from J; bases not matched to a gene: 10. The germline V gene has CDR1 KGHDR and CDR2 SFDVKD. CDR3 length: 17 amino acids. DNA of the CDR3: TGTGCCACCAGTGACGTCTATTCGGGACAGGAGAACACTGAAGCTTTCTTT. Its protein is CATSDVYSGQENTEAFF.

As to this clonotype: A read error may explain this, as a much larger clone is one base away. This rearrangement joins TRBV6-2 or TRBV6-3 to TRBJ2-1; 10 bases line up with TRBD2. Germline loops: CDR1 MNHEY, CDR2 SVGEGT. This CDR3 spans 17 amino acids. The DNA of the CDR3 is TGTACCAGCAGCGAACTATCCGCTAGCGGGGGATTGGGTGAGCAGTTCTTC. Residues: CTSSELSASGGLGEQFF.

About this clonotype: Possible read error: a much larger clone is one base away. As DNA, the CDR3 is TGTGCCAGCAGTGGGACATCGCCCAGGGAGCTGTTTTTT. It encodes CASSGTSPRELFF. This chain joins TRBV6-6 and TRBJ2-2, with a possible D match to TRBD1 (6 bases). V lost 5 bases, J lost 9 bases, and 13 bases lay in between. Looked up from germline, CDR1 is MNHNY and CDR2 is SVGAGI (reference sequence). The CDR3 covers 13 residues.

Concerning this clonotype: A much bigger clone sits one base away, suggesting this may be a read error. The chain employs TRBV4-2 and TRBJ2-2, with 13 bases that match TRBD2. V shed 1 base, J shed 0 bases, and the junction held 2 bases outside the gene matches. The CDR3 extends over 18 amino acids. Germline V gene data show CDR1 as LGHNA and CDR2 as YNFKEQ. Written as DNA, the CDR3 is TGTGCCAGCAGCCAAGTGGGGACTAGCGGGACGAACACCGGGGAGCTGTTTTTT. It encodes CASSQVGTSGTNTGELFF.

With respect to this clonotype: A much larger clone lies a single base off, so this may be a read error. The chain's CDR3 is CTSSHGGVGTEAFF. The CDR3 DNA is TGCACCAGCAGCCACGGGGGGGTGGGCACTGAAGCTTTCTTT. The V call is TRBV4-1, the J call TRBJ1-1, with D maybe TRBD1 (5 bases). Germline CDR1 reads MGHRA; CDR2 reads YSYEKL. The CDR3 totals 14 residues.

This clonotype was picked up a small number of times. The chain has TRBV5-1 and TRBJ1-1; maybe TRBD1 (5 bases). The CDR3 is 16 residues long. V lost 0 bases and J lost 0, with 12 bases in between. Germline lookup yields CDR1 SGHRS and CDR2 YFSETQ. The chain's CDR3 is CASSLVPQGLNTEAFF. The CDR3 nucleotides are TGCGCCAGCAGCTTGGTCCCCCAGGGCTTGAACACTGAAGCTTTCTTT.

Concerning this clonotype itself: This may be a read error: a much more frequent sequence differs by one nucleotide. The CDR3 coding sequence is TGCAGCGCCCGGGGACAGGGGGCTAAATTCTATGGCTACACCTTC. It is translated as CSARGQGAKFYGYTF. The gene calls are TRBV29-1 and TRBJ1-2; 12 nucleotides align to TRBD1. V lost 7 bases, J lost 4 bases, and 10 bases stayed unmatched. Germline V lookup: CDR1 SQVTM, CDR2 ANQGSEA. CDR3 length equals 15 residues.

This sequence joins TRBV15 and TRBJ2-3; maybe TRBD1 (5 bases). CDR1 and CDR2 from the germline V gene are LNHNV and YYDKDF (reference sequence). The CDR3 runs to 16 residues. With 1 base removed from V and 1 base from J, the gap between germline ends came to 12 bases. The CDR3 here is CATSRATGLGTDTQYF. The CDR3 nucleotides read TGTGCCACCAGCAGAGCCACAGGCCTAGGCACAGATACGCAGTATTTT.

This clonotype has only a few counts. This chain links TRBV5-6 with TRBJ2-3; D gene unclear. This CDR3 comprises 16 residues. V lost 0 bases to trimming and J lost 0 bases, with 11 bases between them. CDR1 and CDR2 from the germline V gene are SGHDT and YYEEEE. Here the CDR3 reads CASSLGVSPSTDTQYF. The CDR3 DNA follows: TGTGCCAGCAGCTTGGGTGTCTCCCCTAGCACAGATACGCAGTATTTT.

With regard to this clonotype: The CDR3 does not close with the conserved phenylalanine or tryptophan, likely indicating a read error. J is TRBJ2-7 and V is TRBV12-3 or TRBV12-4, with D maybe TRBD1 (5 bases). Trimming shortened V by 5 bases and J by 0 bases, and 8 bases separated the two germline ends. The CDR3 has 13 residues. CDR3 region: CASSQTDSYEQYY. For the CDR3, the DNA is TGTGCCAGCAGTCAGACAGACTCCTACGAGCAGTACTAC.

The sample holds a few counts of this clonotype. A single base separates this from a much larger clone, so it may be a read error. The chain joins TRBV11-2 to TRBJ2-5; D not resolved. The length of the CDR3 is 14 residues. CDR1 is SGHAT, CDR2 FQNNGV, per germline. CDR3 DNA: TGTGCCGGCAGCTTAGGTCGCAGGAAAGAGACCCAGTACTTC. This codes for CAGSLGRRKETQYF. Complete variable domain (other parts from reference TRBV11-2 and TRBJ2-5): EAGVAQSPRYKIIEKRQSVAFWCNPISGHATLYWYQQILGQGPKLLIQFQNNGVVDDSQLPKDRFSAERLKGVDSTLKIQPAKLEDSAVYLCAGSLGRRKETQYFGPGTRLLVL.

This clonotype has more than one count but fewer than ten. The chain is built from TRBV4-2 and TRBJ2-1, with 8 bases identical to TRBD2. Germline V CDR1 and CDR2: LGHNA, YNFKEQ. This CDR3 region has 16 residues. V lost 2 bases to trimming and J lost 2 bases; unmatched junction nucleotides: 5. The CDR3 sequence: CASSQRAGVPYNEQFF. For the CDR3, the DNA is TGTGCCAGCAGCCAAAGAGCGGGAGTGCCCTACAATGAGCAGTTCTTC.

Details on this clonotype: It may be a read error: a sequence one base away is much more abundant. This rearrangement joins TRBV12-3 or TRBV12-4 to TRBJ1-5; no reliable D call. The V gene lost 6 bases and the J gene lost 5 bases, with 14 bases spanning the gap. The CDR3 sequence is 14 residues long. This CDR3 is CASSVEGIDQPQHF. As DNA, the CDR3 is TGTGCCAGCAGCGTCGAAGGGATAGATCAGCCCCAGCATTTT.

As concerns this clonotype: Just one base apart from a much larger clone, this may be a read error. V gene TRBV6-6 combines with J gene TRBJ1-2; possibly TRBD1 for D (5 bases). V was shortened by 6 bases and J by 5 bases, with 16 bases between the two germline ends. Germline V gene sequence: CDR1 MNHNY, CDR2 SVGAGI (reference sequence). This CDR3 spans 14 amino acids. The CDR3 coding sequence is TGTGCCAGCAGCCCGGGCAGGGCATTATATGGCTACACCTTC. Translated: CASSPGRALYGYTF.

Of note for this clonotype: This may stem from a read error, because a much larger clone lies one nucleotide away. The chain employs TRBV6-2 or TRBV6-3 and TRBJ2-1, with D unclear. Looked up from germline, CDR1 is MNHEY and CDR2 is SVGEGT. The ends were cut back, 4 bases at V and 7 bases at J, with 11 bases in the middle. This CDR3 region has 13 residues. CDR3 sequence: CASSLRVWNEQFF. The CDR3, as DNA: TGTGCCAGCAGTTTACGGGTGTGGAATGAGCAGTTCTTC.

On this clonotype itself: This is likely a read error, given that the CDR3 carries no conserved phenylalanine or tryptophan at its end. V gene TRBV4-2 combines with J gene TRBJ2-1, with D maybe TRBD2 (5 bases). The CDR3 has 18 residues. Germline loops: CDR1 LGHNA, CDR2 YNFKEQ. V gave up 0 bases and J gave up 4 bases, with 19 bases separating them. CDR3 in DNA: TGTGCCAGCAGCCAAGACCAACGGAGGTATTCTAGATACAATGAGCAGTTCTTA. Translation: CASSQDQRRYSRYNEQFL.

Remarks on this clonotype: Mismatch with germline at one junction end may stem from a read error. The rearrangement links TRBV6-6 to TRBJ2-7; TRBD1 is a possible D gene (6 bases). The CDR3 has 14 residues. Germline values: CDR1 MNHNY, CDR2 SVGAGI (reference sequence). CDR3 sequence reads: CACRWTVNSYEQYF. The CDR3 DNA sequence: TGTGCCTGCAGATGGACAGTAAACTCCTACGAGCAGTACTTT.

On this clonotype: A much larger clone lies one base from this, so it may be a read error. This chain connects TRBV28 to TRBJ2-5; D possibly corresponds to TRBD2 (5 bases). V lost 2 bases and J 1 base, leaving 17 bases between the germline ends. This CDR3 comprises 17 residues. The germline gives CDR1 MDHEN, CDR2 SYDVKM. DNA for the CDR3: TGTGCCAGCAGTTTACTGTTGGTGGGAGCCGCCCAAGAGACCCAGTACTTC. Its translation is CASSLLLVGAAQETQYF.

With regard to this clonotype: One end of the junction is discordant with germline, which a read error may explain. The chain employs TRBV5-1 and TRBJ1-6; maybe TRBD1 (5 bases). There are 14 residues in the CDR3. Per germline, CDR1 SGHRS and CDR2 YFSETQ. The CDR3 protein is CASSSTGGDSPFHF. CDR3 nucleotide sequence: TGCGCCAGCAGCTCTACAGGTGGGGATTCACCCTTCCACTTT.

The gene calls are TRBV12-3 or TRBV12-4 and TRBJ2-1, with TRBD2 matching 7 bases. Losses at the gene ends were 6 bases for V and 7 bases for J; bases not matched to a gene: 12. The CDR3 is 15 amino acids. CDR3 nucleotide sequence: TGTGCCAGCAGCGAACTAGCGACCGGTGGGAATGAGCAGTTCTTC. Amino acids: CASSELATGGNEQFF.

With regard to this clonotype: The junction does not match germline at one end; this may be a read error. This sequence joins TRBV11-2 and TRBJ1-4; no firm D call. Germline CDR1 SGHAT, CDR2 FQNNGV. This CDR3 spans 14 amino acids. The CDR3 spells CASSLNLREEKLFF. CDR3 in DNA: TGTGCCAGCAGCTTAAACTTAAGGGAAGAAAAACTCTTTTTT. Combining the CDR3 with reference TRBV11-2 and TRBJ1-4 gives the whole variable domain EAGVAQSPRYKIIEKRQSVAFWCNPISGHATLYWYQQILGQGPKLLIQFQNNGVVDDSQLPKDRFSAERLKGVDSTLKIQPAKLEDSAVYLCASSLNLREEKLFFGSGTQLSVL.

In the case of this clonotype: At one of its ends the junction is not consistent with the germline gene, which may arise from a read error. This chain uses TRBV5-8 with TRBJ2-6; D tentatively reads TRBD1 or TRBD2 (6 bases each). The CDR3 runs 15 residues. Germline lookup yields CDR1 SGHTS and CDR2 YDEGEE. CDR3 residues: CASSSNRDWANILTF. CDR3 bases: TGTGCCAGCAGCTCCAACAGGGACTGGGCCAACATCCTGACTTTC.